Below are 20 T cell receptor beta chains sequenced from a single sample in a study of T cells after yellow fever vaccination. Using its own MiXCR run on the 5' RACE reads, TCRdb lists one record per CDR3 protein. The sample contains some 160,000 distinct CDR3 sequences, 9.3% of which appear only once. The specimen was CD8+ T cells sorted from PBMCs, collected 45 days after the yellow fever booster vaccination. The receptors were sampled from a man aged 18 to 35 who received the YFV17D yellow fever vaccine.

The gene calls are TRBV29-1 and TRBJ2-7; a possible D gene is TRBD2 (5 bases). The V gene lost 2 bases and the J gene lost 1 base, with 9 bases spanning the gap. The CDR3 runs 13 residues. Germline V gene sequence: CDR1 SQVTM, CDR2 ANQGSEA. The CDR3 spells CSVETGNSYEQYF. DNA for the CDR3: TGCAGCGTTGAAACGGGGAATTCCTACGAGCAGTACTTC.

Only a few counts were recorded for this clonotype. The chain combines TRBV11-2 with TRBJ2-3, with 8 bases aligning to TRBD1. V dropped 6 bases and J dropped 0; count of bases not matched to a gene: 8. The CDR3 has 16 residues. In germline, CDR1 is SGHAT, CDR2 FQNNGV. The CDR3 region has the DNA TGTGCCAGCAGGGTCACAGGGGGATCAAGCACAGATACGCAGTATTTT. This encodes CASRVTGGSSTDTQYF.

V is TRBV15 and J is TRBJ1-1; D not resolved. Trimming stripped 5 bases from V and 0 bases from J, with 22 bases between. CDR1 and CDR2 (germline): LNHNV, YYDKDF (reference sequence). CDR3 length: 18 amino acids. This CDR3 reads CATSSGGEILLMNTEAFF. DNA for the CDR3: TGTGCCACCAGCTCTGGTGGGGAAATACTACTCATGAACACTGAAGCTTTCTTT.

The rearrangement joins TRBV5-1 to TRBJ2-7, with 9 positions matching TRBD2. Germline loops: CDR1 SGHRS, CDR2 YFSETQ. CDR3 length: 16 residues. J was trimmed by 3 bases and V by 1 base; bases with no gene match: 8. The CDR3 region has the DNA TGCGCCAGCAGCTTGTGGCTAGCGGGGACACTCTACGAGCAGTACTTC. Its protein is CASSLWLAGTLYEQYF.

This clonotype was detected many times. The chain combines TRBV25-1 with TRBJ2-7, with D hard to call. Germline values: CDR1 MGHDK, CDR2 SYGVNS. The V end was cut by 0 bases, the J end by 3 bases, with 3 bases between. The CDR3 runs 12 residues. The CDR3 DNA reads TGTGCCAGCAGTGAATATAACTACGAGCAGTACTTC. This codes for CASSEYNYEQYF.

This clonotype has only a few counts. V and J are TRBV9 and TRBJ1-1; 9 bases are a match to TRBD1. CDR3 size: 16 residues. Germline assignment: CDR1 SGDLS and CDR2 YYNGEE. V lost 2 bases to trimming and J lost 6 bases; unmatched junction nucleotides: 11. CDR3 bases: TGTGCCAGCAGCGTGGACAGGGGCCTTACGGGCGCTGAAGCTTTCTTT. Amino acid sequence: CASSVDRGLTGAEAFF.

This chain links TRBV18 with TRBJ2-7; a weak D match, TRBD1 (5 bases). Germline V gene data show CDR1 as KGHSH and CDR2 as LQKENI. V dropped 3 bases and J dropped 6 bases, with 12 bases sitting between them. The CDR3 loop spans 13 amino acids. This CDR3 is CASSPQRGREQYV. CDR3 DNA sequence: TGTGCCAGCTCACCCCAAAGGGGTCGCGAGCAGTACGTC.

This clonotype was picked up many times. The chain combines TRBV7-9 with TRBJ2-7, with D uncertain. In germline, CDR1 is SEHNR, CDR2 FQNEAQ (reference sequence). V lost 2 bases and J 3 bases, leaving 2 bases between the germline ends. The CDR3 totals 11 residues. CDR3 nucleotide sequence: TGTGCCAGCAGCTTACTCTACGAGCAGTACTTC. Its protein is CASSLLYEQYF. The variable domain in full, completed from reference TRBV7-9 and TRBJ2-7, reads DTGVSQNPRHKITKRGQNVTFRCDPISEHNRLYWYRQTLGQGPEFLTYFQNEAQLEKSRLLSDRFSAERPKGSFSTLEIQRTEQGDSAMYLCASSLLYEQYFGPGTRLTVT.

The V call is TRBV5-4, the J call TRBJ2-5; 9 nucleotides line up with TRBD2. This CDR3 region has 13 residues. The V gene's germline CDR1 is SGHNT and CDR2 YYREEE (reference sequence). J was trimmed by 4 bases and V by 3 bases; bases with no gene match: 1. Here the CDR3 DNA reads TGTGCCAGCAGCTCGCGGGGGGGAGAGACCCAGTACTTC. Protein sequence: CASSSRGGETQYF.

This clonotype was counted a few times. The chain recombines TRBV5-6 with TRBJ2-2; D is unresolved. Germline CDR1 reads SGHDT; CDR2 reads YYEEEE. Trimming cost V 6 bases and J 0 bases, with 9 bases left between them. CDR3 length equals 14 residues. CDR3 in amino acids: CASTPIANTGELFF. CDR3 nucleotides: TGTGCCAGCACGCCCATCGCGAACACCGGGGAGCTGTTTTTT.

This clonotype showed up just a few times. The V and J genes are TRBV7-2 and TRBJ2-3; 13 positions agree with TRBD2. V lost 5 bases, J lost 3 bases, and 8 bases stayed unmatched. The CDR3 runs to 17 residues. The germline V gene has CDR1 SGHTA and CDR2 FQGNSA. CDR3 sequence: CASSKLAGGPWTDTQYF. The DNA for the CDR3 is TGTGCCAGCAGCAAACTAGCGGGGGGGCCTTGGACAGATACGCAGTATTTT.

This clonotype has more than one count but fewer than ten. This chain uses TRBV29-1 with TRBJ2-3; no firm D call. Trimming removed 2 bases from V and 2 bases from J, with 8 bases in between. Germline CDR1 SQVTM, CDR2 ANQGSEA. The CDR3 runs to 13 residues. The CDR3 protein is CSVELLLTDTQYF. For the CDR3, the DNA is TGCAGCGTTGAACTACTGCTCACAGATACGCAGTATTTT.

This clonotype occurred a few times. The rearrangement joins TRBV10-3 to TRBJ2-5; D tentatively reads TRBD1 or TRBD2 (6 bases each). This CDR3 contains 16 residues. CDR1 and CDR2 from the germline V gene are ENHRY and SYGVKD. V was cut by 0 bases and J by 7 bases, with 18 bases left in between. The CDR3 reads CAISESGGPRQPTQYF. CDR3 coding DNA: TGTGCCATCAGTGAGTCTGGGGGGCCACGTCAACCGACCCAGTACTTC.

This rearrangement joins TRBV4-3 to TRBJ2-1, with D possibly TRBD1 on 7 matching bases. Trimming removed 3 bases at V and 3 bases at J, with 21 bases between. Germline values: CDR1 LGHNA, CDR2 YSLEER. The CDR3 covers 18 residues. The chain's CDR3 is CASSHSRPGTAGYNEQFF. The CDR3 DNA reads TGCGCCAGCAGCCACTCGAGGCCCGGGACAGCGGGCTACAATGAGCAGTTCTTC.

This clonotype came up a few times. The chain uses TRBV20-1 and TRBJ2-3; D is possibly TRBD2 (5 bases). V was shortened by 0 bases and J by 2 bases, with 12 bases between the two germline ends. This CDR3 is built from 15 residues. CDR1 is DFQATT, CDR2 SNEGSKA, per germline (reference sequence). In nucleotides, the CDR3 is TGCAGTGCTAGAGATATCCGAGCGGCCACAGATACGCAGTATTTT. Encoded protein: CSARDIRAATDTQYF.

This chain uses TRBV6-2 or TRBV6-3 with TRBJ1-2; TRBD1 matches 10 bases. CDR1 is MNHEY, CDR2 SVGEGT, per germline. This CDR3 spans 15 amino acids. V lost 5 bases and J lost 5; bases outside the gene matches: 8. The CDR3 loop is CASSQIRTGGYGYTF. CDR3 coding DNA: TGTGCCAGCAGTCAAATCAGGACAGGGGGTTATGGCTACACCTTC.

This rearrangement joins TRBV29-1 to TRBJ2-7; 7 bases are shared with TRBD2. Per germline, CDR1 SQVTM and CDR2 ANQGSEA. V lost 0 bases to trimming and J lost 5 bases; unmatched junction nucleotides: 7. The CDR3 is 14 residues long. CDR3 region: CSVEDPGDYHEQYF. The DNA for the CDR3 is TGCAGCGTTGAAGATCCGGGGGACTACCACGAGCAGTACTTC.

The CDR3 reads CASRTGWDAEAFF. CDR3 DNA: TGTGCCAGCAGGACAGGATGGGACGCTGAAGCTTTCTTT. The rearrangement links TRBV7-9 to TRBJ1-1; tentative D call: TRBD1 (6 bases). CDR1 is SEHNR and CDR2 is FQNEAQ in the germline V gene (reference sequence). This CDR3 comprises 13 residues. The ends were cut back, 6 bases at V and 6 bases at J, with 14 bases in the middle.

In this sample, this clonotype turned up a few times. The chain has TRBV19 and TRBJ2-7, with a possible D match to TRBD1 (6 bases). V dropped 4 bases and J dropped 3 bases, with 10 bases sitting between them. CDR1 LNHDA and CDR2 SQIVND come from the germline V gene (reference sequence). The CDR3 covers 13 residues. The CDR3 nucleotides read TGTGCCAGTAGTACGACAGGATACTACGAGCAGTACTTC. Its protein is CASSTTGYYEQYF.

The V call is TRBV7-2, the J call TRBJ2-5; TRBD2 matches at 14 bases. This CDR3 has 15 amino acids. V was pared by 2 bases and J by 5 bases, with 1 base of the junction left unmatched. Germline CDR1 is SGHTA and CDR2 is FQGNSA. The CDR3 reads CASSLWTSGGETQYF. For the CDR3, the DNA is TGTGCCAGCAGCTTATGGACTAGCGGGGGGGAGACCCAGTACTTC.